These T cell receptor beta chains were read from a single sample in a study of chemoradiotherapy in HPV16-positive cancers. Here immunoSEQ multiplex PCR was the method, and the copy in TCRdb shows in-frame clones only, minus some. The table lists about 10,000 clones, around 72% of them singletons. Collection of the sample occurred from a patient who underwent chemoradiotherapy. Receptors were obtained from a human donor with HPV-associated anogenital cancer. CDR3s include the opening cysteine and the closing phenylalanine or tryptophan. Each record gives: J gene, D gene, V gene, clone size, CDR3 protein, CDR3 DNA. D genes are given only for firm matches. Size values are once, few and many counts, or a class for expanded clones, and some rows have none.

TRBJ2-1,NA,TRBV21-1,NA,CASTIGDLNEQFF,TGTGCCAGCACCATCGGAGACCTCAACGAGCAGTTCTTC
TRBJ1-1,NA,TRBV6-6,few,CASSYGQTNTEAFF,TGTGCCAGCAGTTACGGACAAACGAACACTGAAGCTTTCTTT
TRBJ1-5,NA,TRBV12-5,NA,CASGLVVLGPRVSQPQHF,TGTGCTAGTGGTTTGGTAGTCTTGGGACCCCGAGTCAGTCAGCCCCAGCATTTT
TRBJ2-1,TRBD2,TRBV5-4,once,CASSKTTSGGSPNEQFF,TGTGCCAGCAGCAAAACGACTAGCGGGGGGAGCCCCAATGAGCAGTTCTTC
TRBJ1-5,NA,TRBV6-1,NA,CASSVQSNQPQHF,TGTGCCAGCAGTGTCCAGAGCAATCAGCCCCAGCATTTT
TRBJ2-7,TRBD2,TRBV7-8,NA,CASSYTQRGSYEQYF,TGTGCCAGCAGTTACACCCAGCGGGGCTCCTACGAGCAGTACTTC
TRBJ2-6,TRBD1,TRBV19,few,CASTIDRAGANVLTF,TGTGCCAGTACAATCGACAGGGCTGGGGCCAACGTCCTGACTTTC
TRBJ1-1,NA,TRBV10-1,once,CASSATANTEAFF,TGCGCCAGCAGTGCGACAGCGAACACTGAAGCTTTCTTT
TRBJ1-2,TRBD1,TRBV28,few,CASKDRGRSPYYGYTF,TGTGCCAGCAAGGACAGGGGGCGGTCCCCTTACTATGGCTACACCTTC
TRBJ2-6,TRBD2,TRBV2,once,CASNWGGGAGANVLTF,TGTGCCAGCAACTGGGGCGGGGGGGCTGGGGCCAACGTCCTGACTTTC
TRBJ2-2,NA,TRBV27,NA,CASSKASTGELFF,TGTGCCAGCAGTAAGGCGAGCACCGGGGAGCTGTTTTTT